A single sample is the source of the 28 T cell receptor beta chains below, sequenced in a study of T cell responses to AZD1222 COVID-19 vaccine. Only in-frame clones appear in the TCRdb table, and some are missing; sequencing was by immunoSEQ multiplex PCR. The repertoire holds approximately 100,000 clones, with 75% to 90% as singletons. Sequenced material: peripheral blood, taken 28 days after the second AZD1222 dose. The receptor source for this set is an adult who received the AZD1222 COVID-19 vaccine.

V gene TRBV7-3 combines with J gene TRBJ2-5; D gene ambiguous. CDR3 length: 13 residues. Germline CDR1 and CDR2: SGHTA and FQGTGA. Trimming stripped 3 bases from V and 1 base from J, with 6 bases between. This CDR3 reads CASSFMPQETQYF. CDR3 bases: TGTGCCAGCAGCTTTATGCCCCAAGAGACCCAGTACTTC.

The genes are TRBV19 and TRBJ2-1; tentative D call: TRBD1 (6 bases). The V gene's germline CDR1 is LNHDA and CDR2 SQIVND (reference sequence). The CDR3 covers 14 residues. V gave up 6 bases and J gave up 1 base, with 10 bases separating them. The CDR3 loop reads CASSHTGSYNEQFF. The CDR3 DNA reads TGTGCCAGTAGCCATACAGGGTCCTACAATGAGCAGTTCTTC.

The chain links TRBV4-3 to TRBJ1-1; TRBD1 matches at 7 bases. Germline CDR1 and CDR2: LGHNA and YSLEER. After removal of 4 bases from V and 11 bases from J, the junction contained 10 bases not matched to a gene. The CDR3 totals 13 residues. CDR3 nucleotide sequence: TGCGCCAGCAGCCCTAAACCGGGACAGTATGCTTTCTTT. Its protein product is CASSPKPGQYAFF.

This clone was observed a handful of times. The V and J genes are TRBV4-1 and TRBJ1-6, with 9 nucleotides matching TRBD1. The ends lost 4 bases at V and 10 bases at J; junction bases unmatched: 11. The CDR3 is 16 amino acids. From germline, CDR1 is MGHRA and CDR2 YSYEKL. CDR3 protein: CASSRSGTGTHSPLHF. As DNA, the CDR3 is TGCGCCAGCAGCCGATCCGGGACAGGGACCCACTCACCCCTCCACTTT.

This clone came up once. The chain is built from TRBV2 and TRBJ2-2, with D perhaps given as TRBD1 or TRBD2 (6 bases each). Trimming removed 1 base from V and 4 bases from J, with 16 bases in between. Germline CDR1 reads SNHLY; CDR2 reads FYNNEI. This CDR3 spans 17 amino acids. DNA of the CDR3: TGTGCCAGCAGTGAAGTCATGGTGGGGGGCTTCACCGGGGAGCTGTTTTTT. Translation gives CASSEVMVGGFTGELFF.

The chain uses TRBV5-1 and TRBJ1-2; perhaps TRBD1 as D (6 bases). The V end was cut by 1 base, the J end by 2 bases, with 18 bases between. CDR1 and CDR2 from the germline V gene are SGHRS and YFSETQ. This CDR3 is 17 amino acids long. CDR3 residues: CASSLNWPGGMNYGYTF. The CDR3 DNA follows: TGCGCCAGCAGCTTGAATTGGCCTGGGGGCATGAACTATGGCTACACCTTC.

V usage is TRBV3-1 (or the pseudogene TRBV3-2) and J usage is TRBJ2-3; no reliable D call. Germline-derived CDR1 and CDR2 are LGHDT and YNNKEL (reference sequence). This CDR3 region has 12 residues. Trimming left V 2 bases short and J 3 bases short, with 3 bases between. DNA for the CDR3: TGTGCCAGCAGCCAACTGACAGATACGCAGTATTTT. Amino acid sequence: CASSQLTDTQYF.

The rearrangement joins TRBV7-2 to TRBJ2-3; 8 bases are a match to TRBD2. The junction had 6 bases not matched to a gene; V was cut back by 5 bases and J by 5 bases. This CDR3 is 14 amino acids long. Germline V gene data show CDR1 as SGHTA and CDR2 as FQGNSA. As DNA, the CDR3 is TGTGCCAGCAGCCATCGGACTAGCCGAGATACGCAGTATTTT. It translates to CASSHRTSRDTQYF.

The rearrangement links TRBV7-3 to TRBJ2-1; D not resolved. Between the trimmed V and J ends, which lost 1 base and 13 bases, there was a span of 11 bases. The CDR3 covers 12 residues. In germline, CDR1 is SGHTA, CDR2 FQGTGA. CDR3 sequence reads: CASSLNEGSQFF. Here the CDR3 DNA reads TGTGCCAGCAGCTTAAATGAAGGGTCTCAGTTCTTC.

The CDR3 DNA reads TGTGCCAGTAGTACACAGGGTAACACTGAAGCTTTCTTT. As protein: CASSTQGNTEAFF. This chain links TRBV19 with TRBJ1-1; possible D gene TRBD1, 6 bases. The CDR3 consists of 13 residues. Germline CDR1 is LNHDA and CDR2 is SQIVND (reference sequence). V shed 4 bases and J shed 2 bases, with 8 bases lying between them.

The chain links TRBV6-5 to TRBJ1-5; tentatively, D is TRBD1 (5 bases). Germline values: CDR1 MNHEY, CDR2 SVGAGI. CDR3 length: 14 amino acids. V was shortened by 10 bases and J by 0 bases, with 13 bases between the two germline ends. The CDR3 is CATSGPYSNQPQHF. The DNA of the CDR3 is TGTGCCACCTCGGGACCCTATAGCAATCAGCCCCAGCATTTT.

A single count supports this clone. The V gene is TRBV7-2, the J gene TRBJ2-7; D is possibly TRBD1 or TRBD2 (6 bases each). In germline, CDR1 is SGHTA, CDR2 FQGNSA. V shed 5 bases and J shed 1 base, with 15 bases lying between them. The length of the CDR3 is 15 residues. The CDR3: CASSTGRGGSYEQYF. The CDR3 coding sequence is TGTGCCAGCAGCACTGGGAGAGGGGGGTCCTACGAGCAGTACTTC.

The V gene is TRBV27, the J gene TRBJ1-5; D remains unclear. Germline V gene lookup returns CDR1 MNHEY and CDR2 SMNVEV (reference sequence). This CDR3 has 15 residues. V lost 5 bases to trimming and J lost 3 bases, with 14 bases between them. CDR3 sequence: CASSLIPAYNQPQHF. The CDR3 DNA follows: TGTGCCAGCAGTCTCATCCCGGCTTACAATCAGCCCCAGCATTTT.

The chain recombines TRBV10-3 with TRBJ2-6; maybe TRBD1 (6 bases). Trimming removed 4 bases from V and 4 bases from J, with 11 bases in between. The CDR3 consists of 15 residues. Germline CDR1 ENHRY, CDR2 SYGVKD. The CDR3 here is CAISGSGTGANVLTF. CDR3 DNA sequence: TGTGCCATCAGTGGTTCCGGGACAGGGGCCAACGTCCTGACTTTC.

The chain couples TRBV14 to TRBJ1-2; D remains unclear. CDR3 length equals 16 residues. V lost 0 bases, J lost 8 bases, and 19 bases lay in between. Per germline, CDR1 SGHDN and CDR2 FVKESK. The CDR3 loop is CASSQDPLTSPAGYTF. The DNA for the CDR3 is TGTGCCAGCAGCCAAGATCCGTTGACATCCCCGGCGGGCTACACCTTC.

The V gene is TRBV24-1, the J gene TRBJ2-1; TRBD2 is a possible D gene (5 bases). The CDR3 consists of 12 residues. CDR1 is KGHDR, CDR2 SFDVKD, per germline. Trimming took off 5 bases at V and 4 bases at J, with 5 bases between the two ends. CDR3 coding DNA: TGTGCCACCAGTGGGAGGTACAATGAGCAGTTCTTC. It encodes CATSGRYNEQFF.

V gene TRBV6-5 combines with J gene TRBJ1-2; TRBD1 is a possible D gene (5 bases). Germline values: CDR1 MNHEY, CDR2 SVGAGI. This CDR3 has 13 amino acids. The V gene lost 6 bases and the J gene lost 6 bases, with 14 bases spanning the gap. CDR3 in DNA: TGTGCCAGCAGAGTACCGCGGGGCCATGGCTACACCTTC. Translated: CASRVPRGHGYTF.

In DNA, the CDR3 is TGTGCCAGCAGCCAAACCATCTACGAGCAGTACTTC. Protein: CASSQTIYEQYF. V and J are TRBV3-1 (or the pseudogene TRBV3-2) and TRBJ2-7, with no clear D. Germline loops: CDR1 LGHDT, CDR2 YNNKEL (reference sequence). V lost 2 bases and J 3 bases, leaving 5 bases between the germline ends. This CDR3 contains 12 residues.

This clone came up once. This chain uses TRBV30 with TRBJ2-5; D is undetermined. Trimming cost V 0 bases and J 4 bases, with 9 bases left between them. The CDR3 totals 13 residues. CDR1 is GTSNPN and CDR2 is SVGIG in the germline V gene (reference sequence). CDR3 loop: CAWSVGPGETQYF. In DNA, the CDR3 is TGTGCCTGGAGTGTTGGTCCCGGAGAGACCCAGTACTTC.

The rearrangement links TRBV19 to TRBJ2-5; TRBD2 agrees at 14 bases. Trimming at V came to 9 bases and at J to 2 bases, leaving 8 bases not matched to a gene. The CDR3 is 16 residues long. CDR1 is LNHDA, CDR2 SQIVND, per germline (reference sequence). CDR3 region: CASRGTSGRVQETQYF. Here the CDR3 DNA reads TGTGCCAGCCGTGGGACTAGCGGGAGAGTACAAGAGACCCAGTACTTC. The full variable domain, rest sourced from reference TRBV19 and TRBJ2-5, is DGGITQSPKYLFRKEGQNVTLSCEQNLNHDAMYWYRQDPGQGLRLIYYSQIVNDFQKGDIAEGYSVSREKKESFPLTVTSAQKNPTAFYLCASRGTSGRVQETQYFGPGTRLLVL.

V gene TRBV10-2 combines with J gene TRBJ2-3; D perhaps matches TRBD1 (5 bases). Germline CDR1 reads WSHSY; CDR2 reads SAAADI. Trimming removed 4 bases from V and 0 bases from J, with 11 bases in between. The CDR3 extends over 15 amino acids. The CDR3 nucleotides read TGCGCCAGCAGTGGACAGCTCCGGAGCACAGATACGCAGTATTTT. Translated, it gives CASSGQLRSTDTQYF.

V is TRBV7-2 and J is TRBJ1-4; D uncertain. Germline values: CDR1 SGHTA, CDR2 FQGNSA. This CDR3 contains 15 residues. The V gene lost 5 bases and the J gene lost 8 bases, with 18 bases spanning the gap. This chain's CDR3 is CASSRVVRFREKLFF. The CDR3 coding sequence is TGTGCCAGCAGCAGAGTGGTACGTTTTCGCGAAAAACTGTTTTTT. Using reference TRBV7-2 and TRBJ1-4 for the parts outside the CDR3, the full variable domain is GAGVSQSPSNKVTEKGKDVELRCDPISGHTALYWYRQSLGQGLEFLIYFQGNSAPDKSGLPSDRFSAERTGGSVSTLTIQRTQQEDSAVYLCASSRVVRFREKLFFGSGTQLSVL.

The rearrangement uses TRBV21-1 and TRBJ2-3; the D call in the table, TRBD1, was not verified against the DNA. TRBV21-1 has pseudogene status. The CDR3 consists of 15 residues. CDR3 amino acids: CASSMPGCRTDTQYF. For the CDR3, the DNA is TGTGCCAGCAGCATGCCAGGGTGTCGCACAGATACGCAGTATTTT.

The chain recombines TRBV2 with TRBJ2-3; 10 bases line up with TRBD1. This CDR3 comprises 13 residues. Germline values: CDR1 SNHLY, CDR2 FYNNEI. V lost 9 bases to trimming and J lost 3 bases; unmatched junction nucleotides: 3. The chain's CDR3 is CARGQGGTDTQYF. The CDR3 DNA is TGTGCCAGAGGACAGGGGGGTACAGATACGCAGTATTTT.

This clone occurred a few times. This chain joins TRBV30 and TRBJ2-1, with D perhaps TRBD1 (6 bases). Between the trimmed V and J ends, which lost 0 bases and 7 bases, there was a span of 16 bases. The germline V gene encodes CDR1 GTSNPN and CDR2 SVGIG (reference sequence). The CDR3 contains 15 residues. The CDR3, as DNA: TGTGCCTGGAGTGTACGCAGGGGAACAGGAAATGAGCAGTTCTTC. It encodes CAWSVRRGTGNEQFF.

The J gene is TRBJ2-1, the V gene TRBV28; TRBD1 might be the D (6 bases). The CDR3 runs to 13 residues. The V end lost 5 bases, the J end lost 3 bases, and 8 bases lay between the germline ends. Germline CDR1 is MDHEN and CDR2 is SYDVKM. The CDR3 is CASSEDSYNEQFF. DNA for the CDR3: TGTGCCAGCAGTGAGGACAGCTACAATGAGCAGTTCTTC.

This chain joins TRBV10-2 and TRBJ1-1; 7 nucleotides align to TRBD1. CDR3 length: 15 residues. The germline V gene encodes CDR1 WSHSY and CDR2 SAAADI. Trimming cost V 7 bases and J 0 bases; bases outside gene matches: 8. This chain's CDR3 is CASKGTDNMNTEAFF. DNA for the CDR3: TGCGCCAGCAAAGGGACAGACAATATGAACACTGAAGCTTTCTTT.

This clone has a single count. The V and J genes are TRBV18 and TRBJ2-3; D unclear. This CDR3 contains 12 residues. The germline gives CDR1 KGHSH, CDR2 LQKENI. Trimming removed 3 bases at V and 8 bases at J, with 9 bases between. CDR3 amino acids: CASSPNLGTQYF. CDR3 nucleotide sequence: TGTGCCAGCTCACCTAACTTGGGTACGCAGTATTTT.